There are many counts of the clone carrying this TCR beta chain. The sample is drawn from a study of blood T cell repertoires in COVID-19. The repertoire was sequenced with immunoSEQ multiplex PCR; TCRdb's copy has only in-frame clones and lacks some. In the table there are about 400,000 clones, approximately 87% of which are singletons. Unmatched junction bases numbered 3, after V lost 0 bases and J lost 6 bases. The germline V gene encodes CDR1 LGHNA and CDR2 YNFKEQ. The CDR3 length is 15 residues. The chain is built from TRBV4-2 and TRBJ2-2; TRBD2 matches at 8 bases. This receptor was taken from a woman aged 45-60 years who had recovered from COVID-19. Sequencing was done on a sample of PBMCs or T cells enriched from blood (not recorded which). CDR3: CASSQEGLEAGELFF. The CDR3 nucleotides read TGTGCCAGCAGCCAAGAGGGACTAGAGGCCGGGGAGCTGTTTTTT.